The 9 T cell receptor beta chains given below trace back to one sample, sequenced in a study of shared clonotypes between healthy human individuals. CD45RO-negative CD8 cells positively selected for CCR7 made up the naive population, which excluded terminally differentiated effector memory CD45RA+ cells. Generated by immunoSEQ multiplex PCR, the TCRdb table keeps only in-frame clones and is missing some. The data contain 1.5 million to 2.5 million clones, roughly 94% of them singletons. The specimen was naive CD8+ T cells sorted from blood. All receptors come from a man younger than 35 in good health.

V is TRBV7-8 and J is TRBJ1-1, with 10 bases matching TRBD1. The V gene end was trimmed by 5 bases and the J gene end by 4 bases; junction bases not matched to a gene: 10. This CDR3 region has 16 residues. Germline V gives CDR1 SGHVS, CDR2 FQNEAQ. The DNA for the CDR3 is TGTGCCAGCAGCGTCCGCGGGACAGGGGAACTCACTGAAGCTTTCTTT. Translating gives CASSVRGTGELTEAFF.

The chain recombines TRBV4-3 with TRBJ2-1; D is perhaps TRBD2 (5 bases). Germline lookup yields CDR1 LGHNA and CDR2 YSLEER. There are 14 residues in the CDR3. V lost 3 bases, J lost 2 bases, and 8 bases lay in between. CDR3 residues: CASSHPGTYNEQFF. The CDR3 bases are TGCGCCAGCAGCCATCCCGGGACCTACAATGAGCAGTTCTTC.

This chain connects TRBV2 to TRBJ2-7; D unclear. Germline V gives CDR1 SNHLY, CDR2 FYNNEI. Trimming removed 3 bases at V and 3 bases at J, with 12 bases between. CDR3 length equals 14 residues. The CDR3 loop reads CASSEWQTNYEQYF. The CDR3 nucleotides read TGTGCCAGCAGTGAGTGGCAAACCAACTACGAGCAGTACTTC.

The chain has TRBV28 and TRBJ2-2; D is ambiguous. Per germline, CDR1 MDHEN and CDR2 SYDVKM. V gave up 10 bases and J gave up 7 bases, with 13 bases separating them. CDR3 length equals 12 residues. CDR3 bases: TGTGCCACTCTTAGGCAGGACGGGGAGCTGTTTTTT. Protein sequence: CATLRQDGELFF.

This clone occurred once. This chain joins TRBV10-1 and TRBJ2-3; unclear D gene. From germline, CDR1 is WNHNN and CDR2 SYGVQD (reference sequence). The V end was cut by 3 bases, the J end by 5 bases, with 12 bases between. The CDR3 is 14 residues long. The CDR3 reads CASSDGRTGDTQYF. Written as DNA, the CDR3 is TGCGCCAGCAGTGATGGACGGACGGGAGATACGCAGTATTTT.

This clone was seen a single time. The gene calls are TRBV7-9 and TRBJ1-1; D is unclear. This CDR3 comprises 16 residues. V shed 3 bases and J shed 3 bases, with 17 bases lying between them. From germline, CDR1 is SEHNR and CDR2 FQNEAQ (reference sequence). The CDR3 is CASSFPDKLVYTEAFF. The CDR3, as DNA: TGTGCCAGCAGCTTTCCGGATAAGCTCGTTTACACTGAAGCTTTCTTT.

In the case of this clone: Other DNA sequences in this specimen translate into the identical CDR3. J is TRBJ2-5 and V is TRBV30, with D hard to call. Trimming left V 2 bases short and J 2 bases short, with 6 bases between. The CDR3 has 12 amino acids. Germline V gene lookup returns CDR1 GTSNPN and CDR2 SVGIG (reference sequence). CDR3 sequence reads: CAWSLGQETQYF. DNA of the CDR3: TGTGCCTGGAGTTTGGGGCAAGAGACCCAGTACTTC.

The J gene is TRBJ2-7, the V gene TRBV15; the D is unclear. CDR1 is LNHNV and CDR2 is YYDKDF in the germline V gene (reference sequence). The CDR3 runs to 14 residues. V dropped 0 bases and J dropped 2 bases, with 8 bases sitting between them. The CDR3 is CATSRDFSTYEQYF. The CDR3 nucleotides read TGTGCCACCAGCAGAGATTTCAGCACCTACGAGCAGTACTTC.

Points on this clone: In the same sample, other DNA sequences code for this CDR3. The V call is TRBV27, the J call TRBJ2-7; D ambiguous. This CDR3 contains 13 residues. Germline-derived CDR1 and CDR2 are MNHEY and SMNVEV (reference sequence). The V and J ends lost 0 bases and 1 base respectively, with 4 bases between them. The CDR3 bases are TGTGCCAGCAGTTTATCTATTTCCTACGAGCAGTACTTC. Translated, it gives CASSLSISYEQYF.